The 32 T cell receptor beta chains reported below all come from one sample, sequenced in a study of post-analysis software for immune sequencing data. Unique molecular identifiers were built into the TCR beta cDNA libraries. MiXCR, run by TCRdb on the PCR reads, gives a single entry per CDR3 protein. The table shows a few hundred thousand distinct CDR3 sequences, with 40% to 55% occurring only once. Study-level results: Five or six TRBV segments were more frequent in patients than controls; TRBV5-6, TRBV5-1 and TRBV20-1 belonged to this group.

No antigens are known for them. Sequenced input: blood. These receptors all stem from a girl aged 10-17 years with multiple sclerosis.

The rearrangement links TRBV7-9 to TRBJ2-5; 8 nucleotides agree with TRBD2. The J call is uncertain, as TRBJ2-7 better fits the DNA end. The CDR3 runs to 16 residues. CDR1 and CDR2 (germline): SEHNR, FQNEAQ (reference sequence). CDR3 nucleotide sequence: TGTGCCAGCAGCCCCTCTGGCAGGGGAGGGACTAGCGAGCAGTACTTC. Translating gives CASSPSGRGGTSEQYF.

The chain employs TRBV7-8 and TRBJ2-7; D is ambiguous. The CDR3 is made up of 16 amino acids. V was cut by 1 base and J by 2 bases, with 15 bases left in between. Germline-derived CDR1 and CDR2 are SGHVS and FQNEAQ. The CDR3 region has the DNA TGTGCCAGCAGCTTAGAGGCCCGGAGAATACCCTACGAGCAGTACTTC. Residues: CASSLEARRIPYEQYF. The complete variable domain, with remaining parts taken from reference TRBV7-8 and TRBJ2-7, reads GAGVSQSPRYKVAKRGQDVALRCDPISGHVSLFWYQQALGQGPEFLTYFQNEAQLDKSGLPSDRFFAERPEGSVSTLKIQRTQQEDSAVYLCASSLEARRIPYEQYFGPGTRLTVT.

The chain combines TRBV20-1 with TRBJ2-1; D is unresolved. CDR3 size: 19 residues. Germline loops: CDR1 DFQATT, CDR2 SNEGSKA (reference sequence). Trimming took 1 base from V and 3 from J, leaving 25 bases between them. CDR3 loop: CSARVGRIPYAKNYNEQFF. The CDR3 nucleotides are TGCAGTGCTAGAGTCGGACGAATTCCCTACGCAAAAAACTACAATGAGCAGTTCTTC.

The chain is built from TRBV15 and TRBJ2-1; TRBD1 matches 7 bases. Germline V gene sequence: CDR1 LNHNV, CDR2 YYDKDF (reference sequence). This CDR3 spans 20 amino acids. Losses at the gene ends were 2 bases for V and 0 bases for J; bases not matched to a gene: 16. Written as DNA, the CDR3 is TGTGCCACCAGCAGAACTATTAACCCGGACAGGCCGAGCTCCTACAATGAGCAGTTCTTC. It codes for CATSRTINPDRPSSYNEQFF.

This clonotype has a count of ten or more. V and J are TRBV6-6 and TRBJ2-1; maybe TRBD1 (6 bases). Germline values: CDR1 MNHNY, CDR2 SVGAGI (reference sequence). CDR3 size: 13 residues. The V gene lost 8 bases and the J gene lost 4 bases, with 12 bases spanning the gap. The CDR3 sequence: CASDRHPYNEQFF. Written as DNA, the CDR3 is TGTGCCAGCGACAGGCACCCGTACAATGAGCAGTTCTTC.

This clonotype was detected a few times. The chain is built from TRBV12-3 or TRBV12-4 and TRBJ2-1; D remains ambiguous. The V and J ends lost 4 bases and 1 base respectively, with 8 bases between them. The CDR3 has 14 amino acids. DNA of the CDR3: TGTGCCAGCAGTTCAACGACTTCCTACAATGAGCAGTTCTTC. This gives the protein CASSSTTSYNEQFF.

This rearrangement joins TRBV20-1 to TRBJ2-3; 14 positions match TRBD2. This CDR3 contains 15 residues. V shed 5 bases, J shed 3 bases, and the junction held 4 bases outside the gene matches. Germline V gene lookup returns CDR1 DFQATT and CDR2 SNEGSKA (reference sequence). CDR3 region: CSAPTSGRGTDTQYF. CDR3 DNA: TGCAGTGCTCCGACTAGCGGGAGGGGTACAGATACGCAGTATTTT.

This clonotype was counted once. V is TRBV3-1 and J is TRBJ2-7; D unclear. Per germline, CDR1 LGHDT and CDR2 YNNKEL (reference sequence). V lost 0 bases and J lost 7, with 10 bases in between. The CDR3 is made up of 13 amino acids. The CDR3 nucleotides read TGTGCCAGCAGCCAAGATGACCGTGGGGAGCAGTACTTC. As protein: CASSQDDRGEQYF.

This clonotype showed up just a few times. The chain has TRBV5-1 and TRBJ2-7, with 7 bases that match TRBD1. CDR1 and CDR2 from the germline V gene are SGHRS and YFSETQ. V lost 0 bases, J lost 1 base, and 13 bases stayed unmatched. The CDR3 is made up of 18 amino acids. The DNA of the CDR3 is TGCGCCAGCAGCTTGGGCACGCAGACAGGGTACGAATCCTACGAGCAGTACTTC. Translating gives CASSLGTQTGYESYEQYF.

The V call is TRBV10-1, the J call TRBJ2-2; D gene ambiguous. Germline V gene sequence: CDR1 WNHNN, CDR2 SYGVQD (reference sequence). The V end was cut by 0 bases, the J end by 6 bases, with 8 bases between. The CDR3 length is 14 residues. The CDR3 DNA follows: TGCGCCAGCAGTGAGTCGACGGTCCCCGGGGAGCTGTTTTTT. Translating gives CASSESTVPGELFF.

CDR3 region: CASSQDGFYGYTF. The CDR3 region has the DNA TGCGCCAGCAGCCAAGACGGATTCTATGGCTACACCTTC. This rearrangement joins TRBV4-1 to TRBJ1-2; D remains unclear. This CDR3 spans 13 amino acids. Looked up from germline, CDR1 is MGHRA and CDR2 is YSYEKL. V was pared by 0 bases and J by 4 bases, with 6 bases between.

The chain carries TRBV5-1 and TRBJ2-7, with TRBD2 identical over 9 bases. V gave up 7 bases and J gave up 2 bases; unmatched junction bases: 10. CDR3 length: 15 residues. CDR1 SGHRS and CDR2 YFSETQ come from the germline V gene. CDR3 nucleotide sequence: TGCGCCAGCCGCCCCAGACTAGCGGAGCCCTACGAGCAGTACTTC. It encodes CASRPRLAEPYEQYF.

The chain is built from TRBV4-1 and TRBJ2-1, with 11 positions matching TRBD1. In germline, CDR1 is MGHRA, CDR2 YSYEKL. Trimming removed 3 bases from V and 0 bases from J; junction bases left unmatched: 4. CDR3 length equals 17 residues. The CDR3, as DNA: TGCGCCAGCAGCCACCCCGGGACAGGGGGCTCCTACAATGAGCAGTTCTTC. This encodes CASSHPGTGGSYNEQFF.

The chain recombines TRBV5-1 with TRBJ2-1, with 7 bases aligning to TRBD1. This CDR3 region has 17 residues. Germline V gene data show CDR1 as SGHRS and CDR2 as YFSETQ. J was trimmed by 5 bases and V by 4 bases; bases with no gene match: 15. CDR3 residues: CASSPHTGTEGDNEQFF. The CDR3 DNA is TGCGCCAGCAGCCCCCATACCGGGACAGAGGGAGACAATGAGCAGTTCTTC.

The chain uses TRBV29-1 and TRBJ2-3, with D possibly matching TRBD1 (7 bases). The V gene's germline CDR1 is SQVTM and CDR2 ANQGSEA. The V end was cut by 4 bases, the J end by 3 bases, with 17 bases between. The CDR3 contains 15 residues. The CDR3 DNA sequence: TGCAGCGTTGCATTTTCGACAGGGACTACAGATACGCAGTATTTT. The encoded protein is CSVAFSTGTTDTQYF.

In this sample, this clonotype turned up many times. The chain uses TRBV6-6 and TRBJ2-1, with unresolved D. This CDR3 contains 15 residues. The germline V gene has CDR1 MNHNY and CDR2 SVGAGI (reference sequence). The ends were cut back, 5 bases at V and 9 bases at J, with 20 bases in the middle. Here the CDR3 DNA reads TGTGCCAGCAGTGGTCGGGTAAAGGTTTCTCGTGAGCAGTTCTTC. Its protein product is CASSGRVKVSREQFF.

This clonotype has more than one count but fewer than ten. The CDR3 reads CSAREFGPHTQYF. The DNA of the CDR3 is TGCAGTGCTAGAGAGTTTGGCCCTCATACGCAGTATTTT. The chain employs TRBV20-1 and TRBJ2-3; D is undetermined. Germline V gene sequence: CDR1 DFQATT, CDR2 SNEGSKA (reference sequence). CDR3 length: 13 amino acids. The V and J ends lost 0 bases and 7 bases respectively, with 11 bases between them.

This clonotype was counted only a few times. V usage is TRBV7-3 and J usage is TRBJ2-3; D is perhaps TRBD1 (5 bases). V was clipped by 5 bases and J by 6 bases, with 15 bases between them. The CDR3 is 14 residues long. Germline V CDR1 and CDR2: SGHTA, FQGTGA. CDR3 DNA sequence: TGTGCCAGCAGCCCTACAGGATCTGTGGATACGCAGTATTTT. Its translation: CASSPTGSVDTQYF.

As DNA, the CDR3 is TGTGCCATCAGTGAGGGGACTAGCGGGAGCACAGATACGCAGTATTTT. Translated: CAISEGTSGSTDTQYF. This chain uses TRBV10-3 with TRBJ2-3; TRBD2 matches 12 bases. CDR1 and CDR2 (germline): ENHRY, SYGVKD. This CDR3 contains 16 residues. V lost 2 bases and J lost 0; bases outside the gene matches: 0.

The gene calls are TRBV7-8 and TRBJ2-1; a possible D gene is TRBD1 (6 bases). Between the trimmed V and J ends, which lost 4 bases and 9 bases, there was a span of 16 bases. There are 14 residues in the CDR3. CDR1 and CDR2 (germline): SGHVS, FQNEAQ. The CDR3 DNA reads as TGTGCCAGCAGCTCGACCAGGCAGGGGTTTGAGCAGTTCTTC. It is translated as CASSSTRQGFEQFF.

This clonotype was picked up a small number of times. This rearrangement joins TRBV19 to TRBJ2-1, with a weak D call TRBD1 (5 bases). This CDR3 spans 14 amino acids. Germline V gives CDR1 LNHDA, CDR2 SQIVND (reference sequence). V lost 6 bases and J lost 1, with 10 bases in between. CDR3 sequence reads: CASRTDPSYNEQFF. As DNA, the CDR3 is TGTGCCAGTAGGACAGACCCTTCCTACAATGAGCAGTTCTTC.

This clonotype occurred a few times. The CDR3 loop is CASSRGLDMTPGGYTF. The CDR3 nucleotides are TGTGCCAGCAGCCGGGGATTGGACATGACCCCAGGGGGCTACACCTTC. J is TRBJ1-2 and V is TRBV11-1; TRBD1 might be the D (5 bases). The V and J ends lost 5 bases and 8 bases respectively, with 24 bases between them. CDR3 length equals 16 residues. Germline V gene sequence: CDR1 SGHAT, CDR2 FQDESV (reference sequence).

In this sample, this clonotype turned up a few times. The J gene is TRBJ1-1, the V gene TRBV6-5, with 8 positions matching TRBD1. The ends lost 5 bases at V and 1 base at J; junction bases unmatched: 3. This CDR3 contains 14 residues. Germline-derived CDR1 and CDR2 are MNHEY and SVGAGI. CDR3 DNA sequence: TGTGCCAGCAGTGGACAGGGCCGGAACACTGAAGCTTTCTTT. Residues: CASSGQGRNTEAFF.

This clonotype was found a few times. The chain links TRBV7-6 to TRBJ2-3; D is unclear. Trimming took 2 bases from V and 1 from J, leaving 16 bases between them. Germline CDR1 is SGHVS and CDR2 is FNYEAQ. The CDR3 is made up of 17 amino acids. CDR3 amino acids: CASSLYDWTRGTDTQYF. The CDR3 bases are TGTGCCAGCAGCTTATATGACTGGACCAGAGGCACAGATACGCAGTATTTT.

The gene calls are TRBV28 and TRBJ2-3, with unresolved D. The germline V gene encodes CDR1 MDHEN and CDR2 SYDVKM. Trimming pared 1 base from V and 0 bases from J, leaving 11 bases between. CDR3 length: 16 residues. The CDR3 region is CASSLFTGDSTDTQYF. In nucleotides, the CDR3 is TGTGCCAGCAGTTTATTCACTGGGGATAGCACAGATACGCAGTATTTT.

There are a few counts of this clonotype. The gene calls are TRBV5-1 and TRBJ2-4; D may be TRBD1 or TRBD2 (5 bases each). This CDR3 region has 13 residues. Germline loops: CDR1 SGHRS, CDR2 YFSETQ. The V gene lost 4 bases and the J gene lost 9 bases, with 14 bases spanning the gap. CDR3 amino acids: CASSPGAPGIQYF. CDR3 in DNA: TGCGCCAGCAGCCCCGGGGCTCCAGGCATTCAGTACTTC. The variable domain in full, with the rest retrieved from reference TRBV5-1 and TRBJ2-4, is KAGVTQTPRYLIKTRGQQVTLSCSPISGHRSVSWYQQTPGQGLQFLFEYFSETQRNKGNFPGRFSGRQFSNSRSEMNVSTLELGDSALYLCASSPGAPGIQYFGAGTRLSVL.

This clonotype was observed a handful of times. The chain uses TRBV5-1 and TRBJ2-3; TRBD2 is a possible D gene (6 bases). The CDR3 extends over 18 amino acids. V was cut by 0 bases and J by 4 bases, with 21 bases left in between. Germline lookup yields CDR1 SGHRS and CDR2 YFSETQ. CDR3 protein: CASSLARGSLTIADTQYF. The DNA for the CDR3 is TGCGCCAGCAGCTTGGCCCGGGGGTCCCTAACCATCGCAGATACGCAGTATTTT.

This chain uses TRBV4-2 with TRBJ1-4, with no clear D. The CDR3 covers 15 residues. Germline V gene lookup returns CDR1 LGHNA and CDR2 YNFKEQ. V was clipped by 2 bases and J by 5 bases, with 12 bases between them. This CDR3 is CASSQWPEYNEKLFF. The CDR3 DNA is TGTGCCAGCAGCCAATGGCCGGAGTACAATGAAAAACTGTTTTTT.

This clonotype has only a few counts. V usage is TRBV6-2 or TRBV6-3 and J usage is TRBJ2-7; no clear D gene. The V gene lost 0 bases and the J gene lost 5 bases, with 5 bases spanning the gap. CDR1 MNHEY and CDR2 SVGEGT come from the germline V gene. The length of the CDR3 is 12 residues. As DNA, the CDR3 is TGTGCCAGCAGTTACTCAGGACACGAGCAGTACTTC. This sequence encodes CASSYSGHEQYF.

The chain employs TRBV5-1 and TRBJ2-5, with D unclear. Matching the DNA end better, TRBJ2-7 makes the J call doubtful. The CDR3 extends over 13 amino acids. Germline CDR1 SGHRS, CDR2 YFSETQ. CDR3 protein: CASSARSTYEQYF. In DNA, the CDR3 is TGCGCCAGCAGCGCCCGATCTACCTACGAGCAGTACTTC.

The J gene is TRBJ2-1, the V gene TRBV6-6; D not certain. V dropped 0 bases and J dropped 0 bases, with 12 bases sitting between them. CDR3 length: 17 residues. In germline, CDR1 is MNHNY, CDR2 SVGAGI (reference sequence). The CDR3 spells CASSYSFAEFSYNEQFF. CDR3 nucleotides: TGTGCCAGCAGTTACTCGTTCGCGGAATTCTCCTACAATGAGCAGTTCTTC.

On this clonotype: A read error may explain this, as a much larger clone is one base away. This rearrangement joins TRBV6-4 to TRBJ2-1; 7 bases map to TRBD2. The CDR3 is 15 residues long. The germline CDR1 and CDR2 sequences are MRHNA and SNTAGT. V was clipped by 3 bases and J by 0 bases; unmatched bases: 2. DNA of the CDR3: TGTGCCAGCAGTGATTCTAGCGGCTCCTACAATGAGCAGTTCTTC. This gives the protein CASSDSSGSYNEQFF.